These 27 T cell receptor beta chains were sequenced from one sample in a study of beta chain features in type 1 diabetes. Study-wide results and caveats: A moderate, significant TCRB CDR3 shortening appeared in type 1 diabetes across four CD4+ subsets.

Of the isolated RNA, all was reverse transcribed, and so the sequenced material was expressed TCRB transcripts. The method was immunoSEQ multiplex PCR; TCRdb's version includes in-frame clones alone and lacks a portion of them. The sample lists 300,000 or so clones; approximately 15% were seen once. Their recognized antigens are unknown. The material sequenced was naive CD4+ T cells from blood. These receptors were obtained from a woman under 30 with type 1 diabetes.

The V call is TRBV7-2, the J call TRBJ1-1, with a possible D match to TRBD1 (6 bases). Between the trimmed V and J ends, which lost 5 bases and 6 bases, there was a span of 16 bases. There are 14 residues in the CDR3. Germline lookup yields CDR1 SGHTA and CDR2 FQGNSA. The CDR3 DNA reads TGTGCCAGCAGCCGAGGACAGTTCAGCGCTGAAGCTTTCTTT. Residues: CASSRGQFSAEAFF. The complete variable domain, with remaining parts taken from reference TRBV7-2 and TRBJ1-1, reads GAGVSQSPSNKVTEKGKDVELRCDPISGHTALYWYRQSLGQGLEFLIYFQGNSAPDKSGLPSDRFSAERTGGSVSTLTIQRTQQEDSAVYLCASSRGQFSAEAFFGQGTRLTVV.

Only a few counts were recorded for this clone. The chain recombines TRBV28 with TRBJ2-7; D remains unclear. Trimming pared 3 bases from V and 3 bases from J, leaving 15 bases between. From germline, CDR1 is MDHEN and CDR2 SYDVKM. The CDR3 totals 15 residues. The CDR3 loop reads CASSLGGGEYYEQYF. The DNA for the CDR3 is TGTGCCAGCAGTTTGGGTGGCGGTGAGTACTACGAGCAGTACTTC.

This clone was detected a few times. The chain joins TRBV5-1 to TRBJ2-1; 12 nucleotides match TRBD2. The CDR3 has 14 residues. J was trimmed by 8 bases and V by 6 bases; bases with no gene match: 6. Germline lookup yields CDR1 SGHRS and CDR2 YFSETQ. CDR3 residues: CASTWTSGMDEQFF. The DNA of the CDR3 is TGCGCCAGCACCTGGACTAGCGGGATGGATGAGCAGTTCTTC.

The rearrangement joins TRBV18 to TRBJ1-2; 9 bases fit TRBD1. CDR3 length: 13 residues. CDR1 is KGHSH, CDR2 LQKENI, per germline. V trimming: 9 bases; J trimming: 8 bases; junction bases outside the gene matches: 10. The CDR3 loop reads CASAGQGYEGYTF. The CDR3 coding sequence is TGTGCCAGTGCCGGACAGGGGTATGAGGGCTACACCTTC.

The chain couples TRBV4-1 to TRBJ2-1; 10 bases are a match to TRBD2. The CDR3 runs 16 residues. Germline V lookup: CDR1 MGHRA, CDR2 YSYEKL. V lost 2 bases, J lost 4 bases, and 5 bases stayed unmatched. CDR3 region: CASSQPGAGGYNEQFF. CDR3 coding DNA: TGCGCCAGCAGCCAACCGGGAGCGGGAGGGTACAATGAGCAGTTCTTC.

This chain uses TRBV18 with TRBJ2-7, with a weak D call TRBD1 (6 bases). Germline V gene lookup returns CDR1 KGHSH and CDR2 LQKENI. The CDR3 loop spans 14 amino acids. Trimming took off 2 bases at V and 6 bases at J, with 14 bases between the two ends. The CDR3 here is CASSPEPQGREQYV. Written as DNA, the CDR3 is TGTGCCAGCTCACCAGAACCACAGGGTCGCGAGCAGTACGTC.

The chain carries TRBV15 and TRBJ2-1, with 8 bases identical to TRBD2. Germline V lookup: CDR1 LNHNV, CDR2 YYDKDF (reference sequence). Losses at the gene ends were 8 bases for V and 4 bases for J; bases not matched to a gene: 16. The CDR3 consists of 17 residues. CDR3 sequence reads: CATQDRGGGLSYNEQFF. The CDR3 DNA reads TGTGCCACCCAAGATCGGGGGGGAGGTCTTTCTTACAATGAGCAGTTCTTC.

This clone was picked up a small number of times. Within the sample, other DNA sequences also encode this same CDR3. The gene calls are TRBV9 and TRBJ2-6; a weak D match, TRBD1 (6 bases). The germline V gene encodes CDR1 SGDLS and CDR2 YYNGEE. This CDR3 has 15 amino acids. V shed 0 bases and J shed 2 bases, with 6 bases lying between them. CDR3 protein: CASSVDRAGANVLTF. CDR3 DNA sequence: TGTGCCAGCAGCGTAGACAGGGCTGGGGCCAACGTCCTGACTTTC.

The V call is TRBV28, the J call TRBJ2-5; 9 positions match TRBD1. The length of the CDR3 is 16 residues. V shed 8 bases and J 7 bases; nucleotides not matched to a gene: 17. Germline V gene sequence: CDR1 MDHEN, CDR2 SYDVKM. The CDR3 region is CASYPGQGGKRGTQYF. For the CDR3, the DNA is TGTGCCAGCTACCCGGGACAGGGCGGAAAAAGGGGGACCCAGTACTTC.

This clone was seen only a few times. The chain recombines TRBV7-2 with TRBJ1-1; TRBD1 aligns across 12 bases. CDR3 length equals 15 residues. Germline V gene lookup returns CDR1 SGHTA and CDR2 FQGNSA. V lost 4 bases, J lost 5 bases, and 5 bases stayed unmatched. The CDR3 here is CASSSGQGAATEAFF. CDR3 DNA: TGTGCCAGCAGCTCGGGACAGGGGGCCGCGACTGAAGCTTTCTTT.

The chain is built from TRBV27 and TRBJ2-2; 9 bases are shared with TRBD1. CDR1 is MNHEY and CDR2 is SMNVEV in the germline V gene (reference sequence). CDR3 size: 17 residues. V gave up 2 bases and J gave up 0 bases; unmatched junction bases: 4. The CDR3 reads CASSLDRGASNTGELFF. For the CDR3, the DNA is TGTGCCAGCAGTTTAGACAGGGGGGCCTCGAACACCGGGGAGCTGTTTTTT.

This sequence joins TRBV9 and TRBJ2-5; tentative D call: TRBD1 (6 bases). Germline V gene data show CDR1 as SGDLS and CDR2 as YYNGEE. This CDR3 comprises 16 residues. Trimming removed 3 bases at V and 5 bases at J, with 20 bases between. The CDR3 reads CASSGEWTARWETQYF. The CDR3 bases are TGTGCCAGCAGCGGGGAATGGACAGCTCGGTGGGAGACCCAGTACTTC.

The table lists this clone with a few counts. The genes are TRBV28 and TRBJ2-7; D is undetermined. The CDR3 is 14 residues long. Germline values: CDR1 MDHEN, CDR2 SYDVKM. V dropped 5 bases and J dropped 0 bases, with 11 bases sitting between them. The CDR3 nucleotides read TGTGCCAGCAGTCCCCCCCTGAGCTCCTACGAGCAGTACTTC. Translation gives CASSPPLSSYEQYF.

This clone was seen a few times. V gene TRBV28 combines with J gene TRBJ2-7; 10 nucleotides match TRBD2. Germline CDR1 and CDR2: MDHEN and SYDVKM. The CDR3 spans 16 residues. Trimming cost V 5 bases and J 0 bases; bases outside gene matches: 7. The CDR3 sequence: CASSPASSGSSYEQYF. As DNA, the CDR3 is TGTGCCAGCAGTCCTGCCTCTAGCGGGAGCTCCTACGAGCAGTACTTC.

The sample holds a few counts of this clone. The V call is TRBV19, the J call TRBJ1-1; 9 nucleotides align to TRBD1. This CDR3 comprises 13 residues. The ends lost 10 bases at V and 5 bases at J; junction bases unmatched: 8. Germline assignment: CDR1 LNHDA and CDR2 SQIVND (reference sequence). The CDR3 loop is CATWDRVLTEAFF. The DNA for the CDR3 is TGTGCCACCTGGGACAGGGTATTGACTGAAGCTTTCTTT.

This chain joins TRBV7-9 and TRBJ2-1; 9 positions agree with TRBD2. Germline loops: CDR1 SEHNR, CDR2 FQNEAQ (reference sequence). After removal of 2 bases from V and 7 bases from J, the junction contained 3 bases not matched to a gene. The CDR3 covers 14 residues. The CDR3, as DNA: TGTGCCAGCAGCTTACTAGCGGGACGGAATGAGCAGTTCTTC. Translation gives CASSLLAGRNEQFF.

The rearrangement joins TRBV30 to TRBJ2-1, with 13 nucleotides matching TRBD2. The CDR3 runs 16 residues. V lost 2 bases, J lost 1 base, and 2 bases stayed unmatched. Germline loops: CDR1 GTSNPN, CDR2 SVGIG (reference sequence). CDR3 bases: TGTGCCTGGAGTTTGGGACTAGCGGGGTCCTACAATGAGCAGTTCTTC. This codes for CAWSLGLAGSYNEQFF.

This clone was seen repeatedly, ten times or more. This chain links TRBV29-1 with TRBJ2-1; 9 bases map to TRBD2. In germline, CDR1 is SQVTM, CDR2 ANQGSEA. V shed 7 bases and J 2 bases; nucleotides not matched to a gene: 6. The CDR3 loop spans 14 amino acids. The CDR3 DNA reads as TGCAGCGCAAGAGCGGGAGGAACCTACAATGAGCAGTTCTTC. It translates to CSARAGGTYNEQFF.

This clone was detected only a few times. The chain carries TRBV10-3 and TRBJ2-2, with D possibly being TRBD1 (5 bases). V was cut by 10 bases and J by 2 bases, with 14 bases left in between. This CDR3 is 14 amino acids long. Germline CDR1 ENHRY, CDR2 SYGVKD. The CDR3 is CATFGQINTGELFF. CDR3 nucleotides: TGTGCCACCTTCGGACAAATCAACACCGGGGAGCTGTTTTTT.

This clone was seen a handful of times. V is TRBV28 and J is TRBJ2-7; 9 nucleotides align to TRBD2. The V gene end was trimmed by 5 bases and the J gene end by 3 bases; junction bases not matched to a gene: 2. Germline CDR1 reads MDHEN; CDR2 reads SYDVKM. This CDR3 has 13 residues. The CDR3: CASSLAGLYEQYF. The CDR3 region has the DNA TGTGCCAGCAGTCTAGCGGGGCTCTACGAGCAGTACTTC.

This chain connects TRBV18 to TRBJ1-4; 9 bases are a match to TRBD1. The germline V gene has CDR1 KGHSH and CDR2 LQKENI. This CDR3 contains 14 residues. The ends lost 4 bases at V and 7 bases at J; junction bases unmatched: 4. CDR3 loop: CASSLDRGAEKLFF. CDR3 in DNA: TGTGCCAGCTCACTTGACAGGGGGGCTGAAAAACTGTTTTTT.

This rearrangement joins TRBV28 to TRBJ2-1, with 7 bases fitting TRBD1. Per germline, CDR1 MDHEN and CDR2 SYDVKM. After removal of 5 bases from V and 8 bases from J, the junction contained 12 bases not matched to a gene. The CDR3 is 15 residues long. CDR3 loop: CASSTTGTALDEQFF. CDR3 in DNA: TGTGCCAGCAGTACCACCGGGACAGCCCTCGATGAGCAGTTCTTC.

The J gene is TRBJ2-1, the V gene TRBV6-5, with 8 bases fitting TRBD2. Germline assignment: CDR1 MNHEY and CDR2 SVGAGI. The CDR3 runs to 14 residues. V lost 5 bases and J lost 5; bases outside the gene matches: 5. The CDR3 is CASSTSGANNEQFF. CDR3 bases: TGTGCCAGCAGTACTAGCGGAGCAAACAATGAGCAGTTCTTC.

This clone occurred a few times. Mismatch with germline at one junction end may stem from a read error. The rearrangement uses TRBV28 and TRBJ2-1, with 8 bases identical to TRBD1. The germline CDR1 and CDR2 sequences are MDHEN and SYDVKM. There are 12 residues in the CDR3. In nucleotides, the CDR3 is TGTGCCAGCAGTTCCCTAGGGACAGGAGGGATCTTC. Protein sequence: CASSSLGTGGIF. The full variable domain, rest sourced from reference TRBV28 and TRBJ2-1, is DVKVTQSSRYLVKRTGEKVFLECVQDMDHENMFWYRQDPGLGLRLIYFSYDVKMKEKGDIPEGYSVSREKKERFSLILESASTNQTSMYLCASSSLGTGGIFGPGTRLTVL.

The chain carries TRBV10-2 and TRBJ2-7, with 8 nucleotides matching TRBD1. The trim removed 7 bases at V and 1 base at J, leaving 9 bases unmatched. The CDR3 is 15 residues long. From germline, CDR1 is WSHSY and CDR2 SAAADI. The CDR3: CASTISGQGSYEQYV. DNA for the CDR3: TGCGCCAGCACCATATCAGGACAGGGATCCTACGAGCAGTACGTC.

This clone was seen more than once but under ten times. V is TRBV21-1 and J is TRBJ2-1; the table's D call of TRBD2 was not tested on the DNA. TRBV21-1 is a known pseudogene. The CDR3 spans 18 residues. CDR3 coding DNA: TGTGCCAGCAGCAATTCGGGACTAGCGGGAGGATCCTACAATGAGCAGTTCTTC. Its translation: CASSNSGLAGGSYNEQFF.

This clone showed up just a few times. The genes are TRBV7-6 and TRBJ2-1; possible D gene TRBD2, 5 bases. Deletions cut 4 bases from V and 9 bases from J, with 13 bases between. Germline V gene data show CDR1 as SGHVS and CDR2 as FNYEAQ. The CDR3 is 13 residues long. This CDR3 reads CASSSYPAGEQFF. For the CDR3, the DNA is TGTGCCAGCAGCTCCTATCCCGCGGGTGAGCAGTTCTTC.